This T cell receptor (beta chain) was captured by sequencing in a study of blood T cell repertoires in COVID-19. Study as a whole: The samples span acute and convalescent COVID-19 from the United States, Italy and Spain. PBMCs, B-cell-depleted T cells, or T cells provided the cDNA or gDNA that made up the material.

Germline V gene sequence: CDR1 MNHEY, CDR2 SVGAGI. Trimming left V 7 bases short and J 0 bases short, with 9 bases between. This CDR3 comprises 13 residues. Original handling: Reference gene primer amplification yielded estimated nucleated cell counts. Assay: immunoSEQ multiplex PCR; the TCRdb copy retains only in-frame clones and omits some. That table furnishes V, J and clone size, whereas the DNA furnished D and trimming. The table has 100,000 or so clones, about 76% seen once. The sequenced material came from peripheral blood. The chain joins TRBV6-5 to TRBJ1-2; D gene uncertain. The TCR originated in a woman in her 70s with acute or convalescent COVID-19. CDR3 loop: CASTIDTNYGYTF. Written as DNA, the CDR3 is TGTGCCAGCACTATAGACACTAACTATGGCTACACCTTC.